The 26 T cell receptor beta chains below come from one sample, sequenced in a study of CD8 T cells in Susac syndrome. The RNA input was roughly 0.45 to 1 ug, and it was reverse transcribed with random hexamers. MiXCR, run by TCRdb on the immunoSEQ multiplex PCR reads, gives a single entry per CDR3 protein. The sample has under 250,000 distinct CDR3 sequences, just over 90% seen once; the top ten hold roughly 0.072%. Sequenced sample: CD4+ T cells from PBMCs. These receptors all stem from a human donor with multiple sclerosis.

V is TRBV11-3 and J is TRBJ2-1; D call uncertain. V was cut by 4 bases and J by 9 bases, with 10 bases left in between. The germline V gene has CDR1 SGHNT and CDR2 YENEEA. The CDR3 totals 12 residues. Here the CDR3 DNA reads TGTGCCAGCAGCTCCTTGGGCGGTGAGCAGTTCTTC. Amino acid sequence: CASSSLGGEQFF.

The chain joins TRBV6-1 to TRBJ2-2, with D maybe TRBD2 (5 bases). This CDR3 spans 16 amino acids. The V end lost 6 bases, the J end lost 3 bases, and 17 bases lay between the germline ends. CDR1 is MNHNS and CDR2 is SASEGT in the germline V gene. The CDR3 nucleotides are TGTGCCAGCAGCCGATTTGCGGGCAAAGACACCGGGGAGCTGTTTTTT. It translates to CASSRFAGKDTGELFF.

This rearrangement joins TRBV19 to TRBJ1-5; TRBD1 matches 8 bases. V lost 6 bases, J lost 6 bases, and 13 bases stayed unmatched. The length of the CDR3 is 16 residues. Germline V gene lookup returns CDR1 LNHDA and CDR2 SQIVND (reference sequence). CDR3 protein: CASRQQDRGGGQPQHF. CDR3 in DNA: TGTGCCAGTAGGCAACAAGACAGGGGAGGCGGTCAGCCCCAGCATTTT.

V gene TRBV12-3 or TRBV12-4 combines with J gene TRBJ2-3; 11 bases map to TRBD2. The trim removed 0 bases at V and 1 base at J, leaving 6 bases unmatched. This CDR3 has 18 amino acids. The CDR3 spells CASSLALGLADGTDTQYF. In DNA, the CDR3 is TGTGCCAGCAGTTTAGCGTTGGGACTAGCGGACGGCACAGATACGCAGTATTTT.

The rearrangement joins TRBV30 to TRBJ2-1; 9 nucleotides line up with TRBD2. With V trimmed by 8 bases and J by 13 bases, 12 bases remained unmatched. This CDR3 is 12 amino acids long. Germline CDR1 is GTSNPN and CDR2 is SVGIG (reference sequence). CDR3 in amino acids: CAGGGGRADQFF. CDR3 DNA sequence: TGTGCCGGAGGCGGCGGGAGGGCCGATCAGTTCTTC.

This chain links TRBV2 with TRBJ2-7; 8 bases fit TRBD1. The CDR3 loop spans 13 amino acids. V trimming: 8 bases; J trimming: 7 bases; junction bases outside the gene matches: 10. The V gene's germline CDR1 is SNHLY and CDR2 FYNNEI. The CDR3 DNA is TGTGCCAGCGGGTACAGGGGGGCGGGAGAGCAGTACTTC. Encoded protein: CASGYRGAGEQYF.

This rearrangement joins TRBV7-3 to TRBJ1-2, with D tentatively TRBD1 (6 bases). The V end lost 2 bases, the J end lost 0 bases, and 13 bases lay between the germline ends. This CDR3 is 16 amino acids long. The germline V gene encodes CDR1 SGHTA and CDR2 FQGTGA. The CDR3 DNA is TGTGCCAGCAGCTTATCTGGACAGTCCACTAACTATGGCTACACCTTC. Translated: CASSLSGQSTNYGYTF.

The chain couples TRBV12-5 to TRBJ2-2; D perhaps matches TRBD1 (6 bases). This CDR3 has 13 amino acids. CDR1 and CDR2 from the germline V gene are LGHNT and FRNRAP. Trimming cost V 0 bases and J 7 bases, with 6 bases left between them. This CDR3 reads CASGLVGGGELFF. Here the CDR3 DNA reads TGTGCTAGTGGTTTGGTAGGGGGCGGGGAGCTGTTTTTT.

This sequence joins TRBV18 and TRBJ2-5, with D perhaps matching TRBD2 (5 bases). Trimming removed 2 bases from V and 0 bases from J, with 10 bases in between. Germline lookup yields CDR1 KGHSH and CDR2 LQKENI. There are 15 residues in the CDR3. The CDR3 here is CASSPEGTYQETQYF. CDR3 coding DNA: TGTGCCAGCTCACCAGAGGGAACGTACCAAGAGACCCAGTACTTC.

The chain carries TRBV12-3 or TRBV12-4 and TRBJ1-5; D perhaps matches TRBD1 (5 bases). The CDR3 extends over 13 amino acids. Trimming took 5 bases from V and 5 from J, leaving 10 bases between them. The CDR3 is CASSGGGYQPQHF. The CDR3 DNA follows: TGTGCCAGCAGTGGCGGGGGTTATCAGCCCCAGCATTTT.

The rearrangement uses TRBV30 and TRBJ1-6; D is possibly TRBD1 (5 bases). Trimming shortened V by 6 bases and J by 9 bases, and 18 bases separated the two germline ends. The CDR3 loop spans 14 amino acids. In germline, CDR1 is GTSNPN, CDR2 SVGIG (reference sequence). Written as DNA, the CDR3 is TGTGCCTGCGAGGGGCAGCCACTGGGTTCACCCCTCCACTTT. Protein product: CACEGQPLGSPLHF.

This rearrangement joins TRBV12-3 or TRBV12-4 to TRBJ1-1, with D unclear. This CDR3 comprises 11 residues. The ends were cut back, 7 bases at V and 5 bases at J, with 8 bases in the middle. CDR3 residues: CASIAWTEAFF. In DNA, the CDR3 is TGTGCCAGCATTGCGTGGACTGAAGCTTTCTTT.

The V and J genes are TRBV7-3 and TRBJ2-2; 10 bases are a match to TRBD1. CDR1 SGHTA and CDR2 FQGTGA come from the germline V gene. The CDR3 consists of 14 residues. V lost 5 bases, J lost 6 bases, and 3 bases stayed unmatched. This CDR3 reads CASSRQGAAGELFF. CDR3 coding DNA: TGTGCCAGCAGCCGACAGGGGGCGGCCGGGGAGCTGTTTTTT. Supplemented by reference TRBV7-3 and TRBJ2-2, the full variable domain reads GAGVSQTPSNKVTEKGKYVELRCDPISGHTALYWYRQSLGQGPEFLIYFQGTGAADDSGLPNDRFFAVRPEGSVSTLKIQRTERGDSAVYLCASSRQGAAGELFFGEGSRLTVL.

The V call is TRBV2, the J call TRBJ1-2; D unresolved. The CDR3 spans 10 residues. Germline CDR1 and CDR2: SNHLY and FYNNEI. V lost 6 bases and J 8 bases, leaving 7 bases between the germline ends. DNA of the CDR3: TGTGCCAGCAGGAGTTACGGCTACACCTTC. The encoded protein is CASRSYGYTF.

This chain connects TRBV12-3 or TRBV12-4 to TRBJ1-2, with D uncertain. V was trimmed by 5 bases and J by 5 bases, leaving 15 bases between them. There are 14 residues in the CDR3. DNA of the CDR3: TGTGCCAGCAGTCTCCACAATACGGGATATGGCTACACCTTC. The encoded protein is CASSLHNTGYGYTF.

This clonotype was observed a single time. At one boundary the junction diverges from the germline segment, which might be a read error. This chain uses TRBV7-2 with TRBJ1-2; TRBD1 might be the D (5 bases). The CDR3 has 11 residues. Germline assignment: CDR1 SGHTA and CDR2 FQGNSA. This CDR3 is CASSLGGTPLF. The CDR3 nucleotides read TGTGCCAGCAGCTTAGGGGGGACGCCTCTCTTC.

This chain connects TRBV6-6 to TRBJ2-7; 9 nucleotides match TRBD1. CDR3 length: 16 amino acids. The junction had 12 bases not matched to a gene; V was cut back by 6 bases and J by 3 bases. Germline CDR1 and CDR2: MNHNY and SVGAGI (reference sequence). The CDR3 DNA reads as TGTGCCAGCAGCCGCATCGGGGGACAGGGTGGCTACGAGCAGTACTTC. Protein: CASSRIGGQGGYEQYF.

This chain joins TRBV12-3 or TRBV12-4 and TRBJ1-1; D remains ambiguous. V lost 5 bases to trimming and J lost 0 bases, with 7 bases between them. The CDR3 is 13 amino acids. The CDR3 reads CASSPHLNTEAFF. CDR3 DNA sequence: TGTGCCAGCAGTCCTCATTTGAACACTGAAGCTTTCTTT.

The CDR3 DNA reads as TGTGCCAGCAGCTGGACTAGCGGGAGGGCCGGGACCGGGGAGCTGTTTTTT. This sequence encodes CASSWTSGRAGTGELFF. The V and J genes are TRBV7-9 and TRBJ2-2; 15 bases map to TRBD2. The CDR3 runs 17 residues. Germline V gene lookup returns CDR1 SEHNR and CDR2 FQNEAQ (reference sequence). With 4 bases clipped from V and 5 bases from J, the junction kept 5 bases outside the gene matches.

The gene calls are TRBV5-1 and TRBJ1-6; perhaps TRBD1 as D (5 bases). Germline CDR1 SGHRS, CDR2 YFSETQ. V lost 4 bases to trimming and J lost 7 bases, with 12 bases between them. The length of the CDR3 is 14 residues. The CDR3 bases are TGCGCCAGCAGCCCGATGGGGGGAAATTCACCCCTCCACTTT. It translates to CASSPMGGNSPLHF. The variable domain in full, completed from reference TRBV5-1 and TRBJ1-6, reads KAGVTQTPRYLIKTRGQQVTLSCSPISGHRSVSWYQQTPGQGLQFLFEYFSETQRNKGNFPGRFSGRQFSNSRSEMNVSTLELGDSALYLCASSPMGGNSPLHFGNGTRLTVT.

This clonotype was recorded once. At one boundary the junction diverges from the germline segment, which might be a read error. The rearrangement uses TRBV29-1 and TRBJ2-2; unclear D gene. CDR3 size: 14 residues. CDR1 and CDR2 from the germline V gene are SQVTM and ANQGSEA. The chain's CDR3 is CSAEVNPNTGELFF. DNA for the CDR3: TGCAGCGCTGAAGTTAACCCGAACACCGGGGAGCTGTTTTTT.

J is TRBJ2-7 and V is TRBV12-3 or TRBV12-4, with 7 bases lining up with TRBD1. The CDR3 loop spans 15 amino acids. The V gene end was trimmed by 4 bases and the J gene end by 6 bases; junction bases not matched to a gene: 12. The CDR3 loop reads CASSSSTGPTGEQYF. The CDR3 region has the DNA TGTGCCAGCAGTTCCTCGACAGGGCCCACAGGCGAGCAGTACTTC.

The chain employs TRBV3-1 and TRBJ2-7; 12 bases are shared with TRBD2. The germline V gene has CDR1 LGHDT and CDR2 YNNKEL (reference sequence). The CDR3 covers 16 residues. The trim removed 1 base at V and 0 bases at J, leaving 1 base unmatched. CDR3 in amino acids: CASSQGLAGVSYEQYF. In nucleotides, the CDR3 is TGTGCCAGCAGCCAAGGACTAGCGGGGGTCTCCTACGAGCAGTACTTC.

The chain has TRBV5-1 and TRBJ1-3; D is unresolved. Trimming stripped 0 bases from V and 0 bases from J, with 10 bases between. The CDR3 extends over 16 amino acids. The germline CDR1 and CDR2 sequences are SGHRS and YFSETQ. The CDR3 DNA is TGCGCCAGCAGCTTGGTATCGGTCAGCTCTGGAAACACCATATATTTT. The encoded protein is CASSLVSVSSGNTIYF.

This clonotype was recorded a few times. The rearrangement joins TRBV9 to TRBJ1-2; D call uncertain. There are 15 residues in the CDR3. Germline V gives CDR1 SGDLS, CDR2 YYNGEE. V lost 0 bases and J 0 bases, leaving 9 bases between the germline ends. The CDR3 DNA follows: TGTGCCAGCAGCGTAGTGGGCAGCCCTAACTATGGCTACACCTTC. It encodes CASSVVGSPNYGYTF.

The V call is TRBV12-3 or TRBV12-4, the J call TRBJ2-7; D call uncertain. CDR3 length equals 15 residues. Trimming took 7 bases from V and 0 from J, leaving 16 bases between them. DNA of the CDR3: TGTGCCAGCACCCAAAGAGGTCCTAGCTCCTACGAGCAGTACGTC. Translated, it gives CASTQRGPSSYEQYV.